The sequence of this TCR beta chain was determined in a study of T cell responses to AZD1222 COVID-19 vaccine. Overall study context: Whether given at about 4 or about 12 weeks, second doses were pooled. Notes on the study in general: Donors in the cohort were predominantly white British and more often female, and clonal diversity was possibly underestimated. Among vaccine-associated CD4 TCRs, coverage spanned spike, with dominance at 160-218 and 743-854. There were repertoire samples only from the period after the peak T cell response.

Measured with immunoSEQ multiplex PCR; TCRdb has only the in-frame clones, and not every one. The sample carries about 140,000 clones, roughly nine tenths recorded once. Concerning this clone: Its specificity is unknown.

Germline CDR1 LGHNA, CDR2 YNFKEQ. Trimming left V 4 bases short and J 2 bases short, with 6 bases between. The CDR3 contains 13 residues. J is TRBJ2-1 and V is TRBV4-2, with D tentatively TRBD1 or TRBD2 (5 bases each). This sequence originates from an adult in good health. The sample in question was peripheral blood, obtained on day 0 of AZD1222 vaccination. This chain's CDR3 is CASSRDAYNEQFF. DNA of the CDR3: TGTGCCAGCAGCCGGGACGCCTACAATGAGCAGTTCTTC.